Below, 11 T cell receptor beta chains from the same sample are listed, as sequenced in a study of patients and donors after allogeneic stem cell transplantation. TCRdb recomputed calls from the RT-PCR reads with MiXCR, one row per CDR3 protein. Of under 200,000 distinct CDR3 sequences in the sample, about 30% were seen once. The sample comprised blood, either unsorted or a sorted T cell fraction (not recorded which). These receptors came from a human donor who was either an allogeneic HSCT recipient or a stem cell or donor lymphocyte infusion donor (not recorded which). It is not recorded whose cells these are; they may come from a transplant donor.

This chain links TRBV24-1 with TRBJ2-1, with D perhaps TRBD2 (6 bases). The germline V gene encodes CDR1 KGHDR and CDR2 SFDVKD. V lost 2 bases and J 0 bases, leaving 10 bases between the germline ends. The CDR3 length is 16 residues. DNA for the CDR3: TGTGCCACCAGTGATTGGCGGAGGGCCTCCTACAATGAGCAGTTCTTC. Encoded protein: CATSDWRRASYNEQFF.

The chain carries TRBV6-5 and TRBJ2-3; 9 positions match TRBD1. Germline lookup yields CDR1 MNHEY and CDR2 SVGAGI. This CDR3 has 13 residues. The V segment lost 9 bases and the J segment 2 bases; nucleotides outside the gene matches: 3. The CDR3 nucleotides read TGTGCCAGTAGGGACAGGGACACAGATACGCAGTATTTT. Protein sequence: CASRDRDTDTQYF.

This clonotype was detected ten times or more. CDR3 residues: CASSSPSGWGNSPLHF. In DNA, the CDR3 is TGTGCCAGCAGTTCCCCCTCAGGGTGGGGGAATTCACCCCTCCACTTT. This sequence joins TRBV12-3 or TRBV12-4 and TRBJ1-6; TRBD1 might be the D (5 bases). This CDR3 region has 16 residues. V was clipped by 4 bases and J by 7 bases, with 17 bases between them.

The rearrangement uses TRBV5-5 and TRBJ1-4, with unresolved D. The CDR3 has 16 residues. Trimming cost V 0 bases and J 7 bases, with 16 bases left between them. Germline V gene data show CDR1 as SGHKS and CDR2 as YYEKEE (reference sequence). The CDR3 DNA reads TGTGCCAGCAGCTTGGCGATTGAACGGATAAGTGAAAAACTGTTTTTT. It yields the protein CASSLAIERISEKLFF.

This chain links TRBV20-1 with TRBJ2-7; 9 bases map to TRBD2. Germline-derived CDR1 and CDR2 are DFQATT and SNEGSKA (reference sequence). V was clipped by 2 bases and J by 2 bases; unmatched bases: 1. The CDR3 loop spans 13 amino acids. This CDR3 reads CSARLAGTYEQYF. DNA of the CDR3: TGCAGTGCTAGACTAGCGGGAACCTACGAGCAGTACTTC.

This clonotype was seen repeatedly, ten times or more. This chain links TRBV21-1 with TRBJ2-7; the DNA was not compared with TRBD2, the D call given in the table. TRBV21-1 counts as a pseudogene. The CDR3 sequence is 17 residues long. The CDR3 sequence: CASSKEARGLAVFEQYF. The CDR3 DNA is TGTGCCAGCAGCAAAGAGGCTAGGGGACTAGCGGTCTTTGAGCAGTACTTC.

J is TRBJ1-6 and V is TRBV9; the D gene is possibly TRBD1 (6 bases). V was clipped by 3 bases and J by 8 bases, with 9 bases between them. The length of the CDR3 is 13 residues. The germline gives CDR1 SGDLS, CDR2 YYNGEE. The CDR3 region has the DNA TGTGCCAGCAGCGGATACAGGGATTCACCCCTCCACTTT. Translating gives CASSGYRDSPLHF.

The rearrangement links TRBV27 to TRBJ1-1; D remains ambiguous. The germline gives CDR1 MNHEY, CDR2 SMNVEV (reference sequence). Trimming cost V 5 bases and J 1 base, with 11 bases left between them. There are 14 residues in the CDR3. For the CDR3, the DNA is TGTGCCAGCAGTACCCTGCGGGAGAACACTGAAGCTTTCTTT. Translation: CASSTLRENTEAFF.

The CDR3 sequence: CASSMNRNQYF. The CDR3 DNA reads as TGTGCCAGCAGTATGAACAGGAACCAGTACTTC. The rearrangement joins TRBV6-5 to TRBJ2-5; a weak D match, TRBD1 (5 bases). Deletions cut 5 bases from V and 10 bases from J, with 11 bases between. The germline V gene has CDR1 MNHEY and CDR2 SVGAGI. The CDR3 has 11 amino acids.

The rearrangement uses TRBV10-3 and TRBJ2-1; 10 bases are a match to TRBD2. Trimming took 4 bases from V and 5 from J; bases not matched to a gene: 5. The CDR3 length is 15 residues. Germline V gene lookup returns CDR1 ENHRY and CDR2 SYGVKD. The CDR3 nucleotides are TGTGCCATCAGTGGAGGACTAGCGGTAGACAATGAGCAGTTCTTC. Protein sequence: CAISGGLAVDNEQFF.

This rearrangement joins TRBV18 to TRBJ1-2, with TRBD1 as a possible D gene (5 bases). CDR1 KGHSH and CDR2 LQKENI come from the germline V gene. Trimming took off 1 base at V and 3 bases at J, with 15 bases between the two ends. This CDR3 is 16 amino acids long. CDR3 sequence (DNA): TGTGCCAGCTCACCACAGGGGTTATTGTCTTACTATGGCTACACCTTC. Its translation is CASSPQGLLSYYGYTF.